This T cell receptor (beta chain) was captured in a study of cytomegalovirus exposure and HLA in healthy donors. Study conclusions and caveats: According to a later analysis, TCR clusters from the first cohort tended to co-occur in the 120 or so validation repertoires. A list of approximately 160 TCR beta chains associated with cytomegalovirus was given.

Using immunoSEQ multiplex PCR, the repertoire was profiled, and TCRdb retains in-frame clones only, with some absent. The sample gives some 310,000 clones, roughly 86% of which show up once; about 0.96% is in the top ten. V lost 7 bases, J lost 2 bases, and 21 bases lay in between. CDR1 and CDR2 from the germline V gene are MNHNY and SVGAGI (reference sequence). The CDR3 runs to 16 residues. About this clone itself: Its antigen is not known.

The chain uses TRBV6-6 and TRBJ2-7, with D tentatively TRBD1 (6 bases). Sequencing input: PBMCs. The TCR sequence derives from a man between 25 and 39 years old in good health and CMV-seronegative. CDR3 bases: TGTGCCAGCACCCCTCGGTTACAGGGATCCACCTACGAGCAGTACTTC. It translates to CASTPRLQGSTYEQYF.